This TCR beta chain originates from a study of identical twins. Study results and caveats: Fewer insertions were carried by abundant cord blood beta clonotypes, but none was seen in memory repertoires. Twin-shared out-of-frame alpha sequences were enriched for low generation probability. Sequences that were beta out-of-frame showed weaker excess twin sharing.

This CDR3 region has 12 residues. Germline CDR1 is SEHNR and CDR2 is FQNEAQ (reference sequence). V was clipped by 6 bases and J by 11 bases, with 11 bases between them. A universal primer binding site was introduced by template switching. The final cDNA contained unique molecular identifiers. TCRdb re-derived calls from the 5' RACE reads in MiXCR, one entry per CDR3 protein. The sample lists roughly 350,000 distinct CDR3 sequences; 7% to 9.5% were seen once. Concerning this clonotype: What it recognizes is unknown.

The sequence derives from a woman aged 45 to 65 in good health. The specimen was naive T cells sorted from blood. The chain carries TRBV7-9 and TRBJ2-6; D unresolved. The CDR3 sequence: CASRRLVDVLTF. CDR3 coding DNA: TGTGCCAGCAGGCGACTGGTAGACGTCCTGACTTTC.